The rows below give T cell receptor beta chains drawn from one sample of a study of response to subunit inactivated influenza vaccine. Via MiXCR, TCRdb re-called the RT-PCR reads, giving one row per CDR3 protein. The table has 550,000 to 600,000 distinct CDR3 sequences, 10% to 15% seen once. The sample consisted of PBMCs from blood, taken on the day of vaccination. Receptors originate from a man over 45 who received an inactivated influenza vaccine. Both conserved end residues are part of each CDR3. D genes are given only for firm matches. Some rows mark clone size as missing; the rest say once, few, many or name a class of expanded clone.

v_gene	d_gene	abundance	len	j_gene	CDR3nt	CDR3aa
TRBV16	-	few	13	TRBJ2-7	TGTGCCAGCAGCCGTCAACTGGGTAGCGAGCAGTACTTC	CASSRQLGSEQYF
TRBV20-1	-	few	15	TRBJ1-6	TGCAGTGCTAGAGATCGGGGGTTGGATAATTCACCCCTCCACTTT	CSARDRGLDNSPLHF
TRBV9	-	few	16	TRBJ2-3	TGTGCCAGCAGCGTAGCTACGGGGGGCCGGACAGATACGCAGTATTTT	CASSVATGGRTDTQYF
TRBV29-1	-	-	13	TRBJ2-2	TGCAGCGTTGAAGCAGGGAACACCGGGGAGCTGTTTTTT	CSVEAGNTGELFF
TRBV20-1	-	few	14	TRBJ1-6	TGCAGTGCTAGAGGGGTTAGGGGTTATTCACCCCTCCACTTT	CSARGVRGYSPLHF
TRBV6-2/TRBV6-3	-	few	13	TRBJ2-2	TGTGCCAGCATCAAGGGGAGCGCCGGGGAGCTGTTTTTT	CASIKGSAGELFF
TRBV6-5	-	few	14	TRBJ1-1	TGTGCCAGCAGTTCCAGCCCGTTAAACACTGAAGCTTTCTTT	CASSSSPLNTEAFF
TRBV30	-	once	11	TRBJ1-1	TGTGCCTGGAGTTGGAGCACTGAAGCTATCTTT	CAWSWSTEAIF
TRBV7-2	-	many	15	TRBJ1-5	TGTGCCAGCAGCTGGACCTTGGGGAGCAATCAGCCCCAGCATTTT	CASSWTLGSNQPQHF
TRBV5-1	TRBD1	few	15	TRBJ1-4	TGCGCCAGCAGCACATCCGGGACAGGGACGGAAAAACTGTTTTTT	CASSTSGTGTEKLFF
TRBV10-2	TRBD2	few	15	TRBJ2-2	TGCGCCAGCAGATCTAGCGGGGGCTTCACCGGGGAGCTGTTTTTT	CASRSSGGFTGELFF
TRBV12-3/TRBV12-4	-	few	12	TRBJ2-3	TGTGCCAGCAGTTTAGCCCGTCATACGCAGTATTTT	CASSLARHTQYF
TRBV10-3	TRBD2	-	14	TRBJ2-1	TGTGCCGTCAGTGCGGGACTAGCGGTGACTGAGCAGTTCTTC	CAVSAGLAVTEQFF
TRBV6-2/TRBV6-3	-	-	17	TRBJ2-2	TGTGCCAGCAGTTACTCGATGAGCGGGTCGAACACCGGGGAGCTGTTTTTT	CASSYSMSGSNTGELFF
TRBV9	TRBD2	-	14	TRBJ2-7	TGTGCCAGCAGCGTAGAAGCGGGGGAGAACGAGCAGTACTTC	CASSVEAGENEQYF
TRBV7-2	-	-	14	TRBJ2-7	TGTGCCAGCAGCTTAGATTGGAACTCCTACGAGCAGTACTTC	CASSLDWNSYEQYF
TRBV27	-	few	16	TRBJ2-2	TGTGCCAGCAGTTTATCGATCGCGGGGAACACCGGGGAGCTGTTTTTT	CASSLSIAGNTGELFF
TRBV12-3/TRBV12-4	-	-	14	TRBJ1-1	TGTGCCAGCAAAAGGACCGCGGGAGGGACTGAAGCTTTCTTT	CASKRTAGGTEAFF
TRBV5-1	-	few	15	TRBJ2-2	TGCGCCAGCAATAGTCTCTATTCGAACACCGGGGAGCTGTTTTTT	CASNSLYSNTGELFF
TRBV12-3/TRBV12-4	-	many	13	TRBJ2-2	TGTGCCAGCACCGGAGGGGCGTCGGGGGAGCTGTTTTTT	CASTGGASGELFF
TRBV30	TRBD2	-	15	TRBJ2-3	TGTGCCTGGAGTACGGGACTAGCGGCCACAGATACGCAGTATTTT	CAWSTGLAATDTQYF
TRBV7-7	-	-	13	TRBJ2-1	TGTGCTAGCAGCTTAGCGCGGCGGGGTGAGCAGTTCTTC	CASSLARRGEQFF
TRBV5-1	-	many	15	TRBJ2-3	TGTGCCAGCAGCTTAAGGACGGCGAGCACAGATACGCAGTATTTT	CASSLRTASTDTQYF